Listed below are T cell receptor beta chains from one sample, sequenced in a study of cytomegalovirus exposure and HLA in healthy donors. The protocol was immunoSEQ multiplex PCR, while the TCRdb copy is restricted to in-frame clones and leaves out a portion. Counted here are 100,000 to 150,000 clones, 60% to 85% occurring once; the ten biggest clones make up 0.95% to 1.5%. Input material: PBMCs. The receptors shown here come from a female donor in good health and CMV-seronegative. Both conserved end residues are part of each CDR3. The order of the fields is V gene, J gene, CDR3 protein.

v_gene: TRBV19
j_gene: TRBJ2-5
CDR3aa: CASSIGTSGSETQYF

v_gene: TRBV9
j_gene: TRBJ1-2
CDR3aa: CASSAGTGYGYTF

v_gene: TRBV13
j_gene: TRBJ2-2
CDR3aa: CASSAGLAGELFF

v_gene: TRBV2
j_gene: TRBJ2-3
CDR3aa: CASSTGTRGSDTQYF

v_gene: TRBV7-9
j_gene: TRBJ2-1
CDR3aa: CASSQGARGGNYNEQFF

v_gene: TRBV5-1
j_gene: TRBJ2-7
CDR3aa: CASSPQPTYEQYF

v_gene: TRBV6-5
j_gene: TRBJ2-7
CDR3aa: CASSYSASGREQYF

v_gene: TRBV9
j_gene: TRBJ2-1
CDR3aa: CASSPGGGAYNEQFF

v_gene: TRBV28
j_gene: TRBJ1-6
CDR3aa: CASRKDRGSPLHF

v_gene: TRBV5-1
j_gene: TRBJ1-1
CDR3aa: CASSFQGQGSEAFF

v_gene: TRBV5-6
j_gene: TRBJ2-7
CDR3aa: CASSPTSQSGTKYF

v_gene: TRBV27
j_gene: TRBJ2-7
CDR3aa: CASSALGPYEQYF

v_gene: TRBV5-1
j_gene: TRBJ1-4
CDR3aa: CASSTGQLNEKLFF

v_gene: TRBV11-2
j_gene: TRBJ2-1
CDR3aa: CASSSQAGTSYNEQFF

v_gene: TRBV9
j_gene: TRBJ2-6
CDR3aa: CASSDDRPGANVLTF

v_gene: TRBV7-9
j_gene: TRBJ1-1
CDR3aa: CASSLGGKRAFF

v_gene: TRBV25-1
j_gene: TRBJ1-1
CDR3aa: CASSELQGALTEAFF

v_gene: TRBV7-2
j_gene: TRBJ2-1
CDR3aa: CASRRTSGRVAYNEQFF

v_gene: TRBV18
j_gene: TRBJ2-3
CDR3aa: CASSPLSRSGVLSDTQYF

v_gene: TRBV11-2
j_gene: TRBJ2-7
CDR3aa: CASSLSGTYEQYF